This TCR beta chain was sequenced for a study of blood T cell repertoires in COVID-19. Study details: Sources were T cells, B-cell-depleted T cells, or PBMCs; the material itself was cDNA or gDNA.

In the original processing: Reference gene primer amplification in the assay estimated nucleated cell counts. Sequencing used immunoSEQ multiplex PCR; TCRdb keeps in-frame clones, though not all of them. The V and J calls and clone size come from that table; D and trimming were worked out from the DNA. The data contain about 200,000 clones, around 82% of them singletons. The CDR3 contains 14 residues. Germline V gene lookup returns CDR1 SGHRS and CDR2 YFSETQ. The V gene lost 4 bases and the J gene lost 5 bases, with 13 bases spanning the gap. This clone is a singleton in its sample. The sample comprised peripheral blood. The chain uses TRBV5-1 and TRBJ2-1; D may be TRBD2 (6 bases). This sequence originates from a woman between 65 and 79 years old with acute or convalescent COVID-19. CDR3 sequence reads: CASSSGEAHNEQFF. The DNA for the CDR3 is TGCGCCAGCAGCAGTGGGGAGGCTCACAATGAGCAGTTCTTC.